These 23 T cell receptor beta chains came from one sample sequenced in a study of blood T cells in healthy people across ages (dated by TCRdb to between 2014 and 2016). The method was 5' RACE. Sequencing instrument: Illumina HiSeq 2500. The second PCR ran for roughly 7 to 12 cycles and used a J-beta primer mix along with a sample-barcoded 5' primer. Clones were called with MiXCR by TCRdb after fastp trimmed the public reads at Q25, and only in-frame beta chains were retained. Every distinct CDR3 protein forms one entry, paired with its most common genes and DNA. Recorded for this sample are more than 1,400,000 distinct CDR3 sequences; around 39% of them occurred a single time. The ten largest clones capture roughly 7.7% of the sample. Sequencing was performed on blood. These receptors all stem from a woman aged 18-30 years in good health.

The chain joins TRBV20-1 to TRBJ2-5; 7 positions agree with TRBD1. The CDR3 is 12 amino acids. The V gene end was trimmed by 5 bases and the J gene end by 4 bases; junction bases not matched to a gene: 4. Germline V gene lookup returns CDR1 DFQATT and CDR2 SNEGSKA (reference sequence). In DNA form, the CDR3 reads TGCAGTGCTCAGGGGGACGGAGAGACCCAGTACTTC. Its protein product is CSAQGDGETQYF.

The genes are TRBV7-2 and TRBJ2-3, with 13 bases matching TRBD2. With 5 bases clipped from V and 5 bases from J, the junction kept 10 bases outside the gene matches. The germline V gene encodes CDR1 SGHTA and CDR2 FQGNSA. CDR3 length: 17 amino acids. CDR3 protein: CASSLLLAGGPGDTQYF. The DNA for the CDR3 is TGTGCCAGCAGCCTCTTACTAGCGGGAGGGCCGGGAGATACGCAGTATTTT.

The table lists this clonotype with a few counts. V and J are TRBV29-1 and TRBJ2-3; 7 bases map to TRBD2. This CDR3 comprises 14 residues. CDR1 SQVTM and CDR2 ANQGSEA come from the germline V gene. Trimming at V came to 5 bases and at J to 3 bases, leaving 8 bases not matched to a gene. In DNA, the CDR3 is TGCAGCGTTTCGGAGGGAGGGAGAACAGATACGCAGTATTTT. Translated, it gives CSVSEGGRTDTQYF.

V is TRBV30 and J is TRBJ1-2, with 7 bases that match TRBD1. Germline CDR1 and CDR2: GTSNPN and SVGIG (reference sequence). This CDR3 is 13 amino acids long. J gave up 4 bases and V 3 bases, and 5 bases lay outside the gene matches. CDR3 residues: CAWSPGDSYGYTF. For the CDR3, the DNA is TGTGCCTGGAGCCCCGGGGACAGCTATGGCTACACCTTC.

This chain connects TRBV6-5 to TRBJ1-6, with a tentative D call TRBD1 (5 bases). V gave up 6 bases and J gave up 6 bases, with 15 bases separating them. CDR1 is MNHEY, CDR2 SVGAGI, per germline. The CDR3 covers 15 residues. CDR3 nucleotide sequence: TGTGCCAGCAGCTACGCGGGACGGCTTAATTCACCCCTCCACTTT. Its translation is CASSYAGRLNSPLHF.

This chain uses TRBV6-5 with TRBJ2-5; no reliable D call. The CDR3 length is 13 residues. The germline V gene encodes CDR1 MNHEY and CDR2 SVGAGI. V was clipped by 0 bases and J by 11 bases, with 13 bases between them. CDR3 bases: TGTGCCAGCAGTTACTCACCTGCCCAGGTGCAGTACTTC. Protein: CASSYSPAQVQYF.

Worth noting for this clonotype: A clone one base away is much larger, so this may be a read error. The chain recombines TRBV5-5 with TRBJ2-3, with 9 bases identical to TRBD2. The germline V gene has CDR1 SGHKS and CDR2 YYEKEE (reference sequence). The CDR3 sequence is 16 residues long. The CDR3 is CASSLGASGTVDMQYF. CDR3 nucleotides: TGTGCCAGCAGCTTGGGAGCTAGCGGGACGGTAGATATGCAGTATTTT.

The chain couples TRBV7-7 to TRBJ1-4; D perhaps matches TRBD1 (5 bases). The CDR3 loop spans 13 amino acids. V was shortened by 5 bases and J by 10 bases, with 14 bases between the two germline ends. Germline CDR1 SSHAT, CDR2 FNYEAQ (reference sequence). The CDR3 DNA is TGTGCCAGCAGCACGGGCAGGGAGGCAAAACTGTTTTTT. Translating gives CASSTGREAKLFF.

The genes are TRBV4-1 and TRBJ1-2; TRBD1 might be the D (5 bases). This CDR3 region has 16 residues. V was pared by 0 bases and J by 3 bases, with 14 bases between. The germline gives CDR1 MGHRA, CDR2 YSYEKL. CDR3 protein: CASSQEWAGKDYGYTF. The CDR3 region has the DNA TGCGCCAGCAGCCAAGAATGGGCAGGGAAAGACTATGGCTACACCTTC.

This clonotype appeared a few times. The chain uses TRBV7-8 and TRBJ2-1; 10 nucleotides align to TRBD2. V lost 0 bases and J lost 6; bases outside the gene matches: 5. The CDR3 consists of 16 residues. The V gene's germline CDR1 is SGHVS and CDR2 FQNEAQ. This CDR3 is CASSLAERGGFNEQFF. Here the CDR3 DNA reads TGTGCCAGCAGCTTAGCGGAGCGGGGGGGCTTCAATGAGCAGTTCTTC.

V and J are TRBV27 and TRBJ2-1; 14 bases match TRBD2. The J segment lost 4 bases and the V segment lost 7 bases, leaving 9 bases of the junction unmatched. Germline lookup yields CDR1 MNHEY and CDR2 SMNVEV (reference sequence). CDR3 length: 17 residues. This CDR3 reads CASIRLGLAGVYNEQFF. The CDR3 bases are TGTGCCAGCATTCGACTGGGACTAGCGGGGGTTTACAATGAGCAGTTCTTC.

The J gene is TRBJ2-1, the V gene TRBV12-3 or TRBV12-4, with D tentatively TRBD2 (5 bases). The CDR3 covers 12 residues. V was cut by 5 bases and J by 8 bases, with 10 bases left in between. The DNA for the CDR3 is TGTGCCAGCAGTCCTAGACTATATGAGCAGTTCTTC. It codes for CASSPRLYEQFF.

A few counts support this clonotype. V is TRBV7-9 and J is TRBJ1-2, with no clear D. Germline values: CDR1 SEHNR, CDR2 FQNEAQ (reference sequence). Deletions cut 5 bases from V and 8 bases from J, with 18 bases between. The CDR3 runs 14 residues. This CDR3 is CASSPPLSPRGYTF. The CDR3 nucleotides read TGTGCCAGCAGCCCCCCCTTGTCGCCCAGGGGCTACACCTTC.

This CDR3 reads CAISDLAGGVDEQYF. DNA for the CDR3: TGTGCCATCAGTGATCTAGCGGGGGGTGTGGATGAGCAGTACTTC. The V gene is TRBV10-3, the J gene TRBJ2-5; 11 bases are a match to TRBD2. Trimming cost V 3 bases and J 11 bases; bases outside gene matches: 11. The CDR3 is 15 residues long. Germline-derived CDR1 and CDR2 are ENHRY and SYGVKD.

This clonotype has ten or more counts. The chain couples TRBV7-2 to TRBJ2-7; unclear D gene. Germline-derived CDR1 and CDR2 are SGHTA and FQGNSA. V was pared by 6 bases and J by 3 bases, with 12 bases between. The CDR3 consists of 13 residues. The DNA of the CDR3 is TGTGCCAGCAGTTTGGGTGGGATCTACGAGCAGTACTTC. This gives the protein CASSLGGIYEQYF.

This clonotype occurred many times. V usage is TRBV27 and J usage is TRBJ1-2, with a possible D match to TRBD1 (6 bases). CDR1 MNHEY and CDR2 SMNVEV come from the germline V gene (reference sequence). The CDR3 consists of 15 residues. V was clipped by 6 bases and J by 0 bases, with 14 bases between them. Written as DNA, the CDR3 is TGTGCCAGCAGAGAACCGGGACAACCTAACTATGGCTACACCTTC. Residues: CASREPGQPNYGYTF.

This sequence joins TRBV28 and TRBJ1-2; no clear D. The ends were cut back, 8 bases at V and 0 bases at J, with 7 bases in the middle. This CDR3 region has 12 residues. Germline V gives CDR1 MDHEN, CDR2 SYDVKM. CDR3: CASYIPNYGYTF. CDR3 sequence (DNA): TGTGCCAGCTACATACCTAACTATGGCTACACCTTC.

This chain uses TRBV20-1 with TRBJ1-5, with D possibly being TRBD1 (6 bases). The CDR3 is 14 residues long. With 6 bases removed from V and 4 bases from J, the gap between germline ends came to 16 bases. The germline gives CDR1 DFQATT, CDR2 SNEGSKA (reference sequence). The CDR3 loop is CSATTGTPNQPQHF. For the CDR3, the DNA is TGCAGTGCAACCACCGGGACACCGAATCAGCCCCAGCATTTT.

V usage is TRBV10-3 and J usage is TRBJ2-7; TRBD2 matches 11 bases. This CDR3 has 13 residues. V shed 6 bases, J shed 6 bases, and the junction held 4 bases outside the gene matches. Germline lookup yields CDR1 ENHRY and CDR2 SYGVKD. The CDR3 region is CAISPGTSGEQYF. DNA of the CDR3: TGTGCCATCAGCCCCGGGACTAGCGGCGAGCAGTACTTC.

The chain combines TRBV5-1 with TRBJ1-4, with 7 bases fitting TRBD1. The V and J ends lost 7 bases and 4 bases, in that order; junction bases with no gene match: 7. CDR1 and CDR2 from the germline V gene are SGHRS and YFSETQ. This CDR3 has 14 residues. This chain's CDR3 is CASAPGQINEKLFF. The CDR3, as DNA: TGCGCCAGCGCCCCGGGACAGATTAATGAAAAACTGTTTTTT.

DNA of the CDR3: TGTGCCAGCAGTGAGGGGCTAGCCGGAGTGAGTCCGGAGCAGTTCTTC. This translates into CASSEGLAGVSPEQFF. This chain connects TRBV2 to TRBJ2-1, with D perhaps matching TRBD1 or TRBD2 (5 bases each). This CDR3 is 16 amino acids long. Trimming took 3 bases from V and 10 from J, leaving 22 bases between them. Germline CDR1 and CDR2: SNHLY and FYNNEI.

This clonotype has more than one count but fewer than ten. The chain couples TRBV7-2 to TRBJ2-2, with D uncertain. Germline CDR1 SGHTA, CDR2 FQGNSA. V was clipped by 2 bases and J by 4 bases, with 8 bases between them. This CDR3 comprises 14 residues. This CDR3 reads CASSLYSLTGELFF. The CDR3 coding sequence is TGTGCCAGCAGCTTATACAGCCTCACCGGGGAGCTGTTTTTT.

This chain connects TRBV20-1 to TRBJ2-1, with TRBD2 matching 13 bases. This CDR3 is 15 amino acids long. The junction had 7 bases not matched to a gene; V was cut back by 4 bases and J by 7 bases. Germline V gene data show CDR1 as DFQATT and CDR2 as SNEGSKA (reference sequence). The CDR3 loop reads CSATAPGLAGNEQFF. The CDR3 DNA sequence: TGCAGTGCTACAGCCCCGGGACTAGCGGGAAATGAGCAGTTCTTC.